This T cell receptor (beta chain) was identified during a study of identical twins. A universal primer binding site was introduced by template switching. The final cDNA contained unique molecular identifiers. MiXCR, run by TCRdb on the 5' RACE reads, gives a single entry per CDR3 protein. The sample holds some 240,000 distinct CDR3 sequences, roughly a tenth seen once. As regards this clonotype: Its antigen is currently unknown.

Deletions cut 7 bases from V and 1 base from J, with 13 bases between. This CDR3 region has 15 residues. The germline V gene has CDR1 LGHDT and CDR2 YNNKEL (reference sequence). Study-wide points: Weaker excess twin sharing was seen among beta out-of-frame sequences. Invariant T cells like MAIT and iNKT could partly confound the zero-insertion analyses.

The sample was memory T cells sorted from blood. This sequence joins TRBV3-1 and TRBJ2-2; D possibly corresponds to TRBD2 (5 bases). The source of this sequence is a man aged 45-60 years in good health. The CDR3: CASTGWGENTGELFF. The CDR3 DNA is TGTGCCAGCACCGGGTGGGGAGAGAACACCGGGGAGCTGTTTTTT.